What follows is one T cell receptor (beta chain) and its context. The sample belongs to a study of shared clonotypes between healthy human individuals. Some clones are missing from TCRdb's copy, which holds only in-frame ones; the method was immunoSEQ multiplex PCR. The table lists 2,500,000 or so clones, more than 80% of them singletons. Sequencing used naive CD4+ T cells sorted from blood. Specified subset: CD45RA+ positively selected. This sequence was found in a man in his late teens or twenties in good health.

This CDR3 reads CASSPYQVTSYEQYF. Here the CDR3 DNA reads TGTGCCAGCAGCCCTTACCAGGTTACCAGCTACGAGCAGTACTTC. The V gene is TRBV11-2, the J gene TRBJ2-7; D gene ambiguous. Germline loops: CDR1 SGHAT, CDR2 FQNNGV. Trimming removed 5 bases at V and 3 bases at J, with 17 bases between. The CDR3 is 15 residues long.